Presented here are 21 T cell receptor beta chains from one specimen sequenced in a study of Graves' ophthalmopathy and Graves' hyperthyroidism. RNA transcripts were the source from which TCR beta CDR3 regions were amplified. In the first round, RT-PCR was carried out with HTBI primers, and a multiplex PCR formed the second round. TCRdb reanalysed the multiplex PCR reads using MiXCR and keeps one entry per CDR3 protein. The profile covers around 1.1 million distinct CDR3 sequences, with about 38% appearing a single time and 8.5% to 14% taken by the ten largest. Sequenced: peripheral blood or thyroid tissue (not recorded which). These receptors all stem from an adult man with Graves' hyperthyroidism.

This clonotype was found many times. The J gene is TRBJ2-7, the V gene TRBV29-1; 9 bases fit TRBD1. CDR1 SQVTM and CDR2 ANQGSEA come from the germline V gene. V lost 4 bases and J lost 0; bases outside the gene matches: 4. This CDR3 comprises 14 residues. The CDR3 region is CSVGGTGSSYEQYF. CDR3 sequence (DNA): TGCAGCGTTGGGGGGACAGGGAGCTCCTACGAGCAGTACTTC.

In this sample, this clonotype turned up many times. CDR3 DNA: TGCAGTGCTAGGGACAGTATCTATGGCTACACCTTC. Translated, it gives CSARDSIYGYTF. The chain employs TRBV20-1 and TRBJ1-2; D is perhaps TRBD1 (6 bases). This CDR3 is 12 amino acids long. Trimming removed 3 bases from V and 4 bases from J, with 9 bases in between. The germline V gene encodes CDR1 DFQATT and CDR2 SNEGSKA (reference sequence).

In this sample, this clonotype turned up once. V gene TRBV7-9 combines with J gene TRBJ2-5; 9 positions agree with TRBD1. V lost 5 bases and J lost 3; bases outside the gene matches: 10. Germline V gene sequence: CDR1 SEHNR, CDR2 FQNEAQ (reference sequence). The CDR3 runs to 16 residues. The CDR3 nucleotides read TGTGCCAGCAGCGCCTACAGGGGGCCCCATGAAGAGACCCAGTACTTC. Residues: CASSAYRGPHEETQYF.

The V gene is TRBV7-8, the J gene TRBJ2-7; D might be TRBD1 (6 bases). The CDR3 covers 14 residues. V shed 5 bases and J shed 6 bases, with 17 bases lying between them. Looked up from germline, CDR1 is SGHVS and CDR2 is FQNEAQ. The chain's CDR3 is CASSPHRLGGEQYF. CDR3 nucleotide sequence: TGTGCCAGCAGCCCACACCGTTTAGGGGGCGAGCAGTACTTC.

This clonotype was seen a few times. The junction shows a germline mismatch at one end, possibly a read error. The CDR3 spells CASSLEGFTETFF. CDR3 DNA: TGCGCCAGCAGCTTGGAGGGGTTTACTGAAACTTTCTTT. This chain joins TRBV5-1 and TRBJ1-1, with D possibly being TRBD1 (5 bases). The germline gives CDR1 SGHRS, CDR2 YFSETQ. There are 13 residues in the CDR3.

This clonotype showed up just once. The junction departs from germline at one end; a sequencing error may be responsible. This chain uses TRBV2 with TRBJ2-7, with D possibly TRBD2 on 6 matching bases. The germline V gene has CDR1 SNHLY and CDR2 FYNNEI. The CDR3 is made up of 15 amino acids. CDR3: CACSALEGFSYEQYF. Written as DNA, the CDR3 is TGTGCCTGCAGTGCATTGGAGGGTTTTTCCTACGAGCAGTACTTC.

This chain connects TRBV4-3 to TRBJ2-2; possible D gene TRBD1, 6 bases. Germline loops: CDR1 LGHNA, CDR2 YSLEER. V shed 3 bases and J shed 3 bases, with 20 bases lying between them. The CDR3 is made up of 18 amino acids. The CDR3 nucleotides read TGCGCCAGCAGCCAGAACGAAACCACCGGGACATACACCGGGGAGCTGTTTTTT. Translation gives CASSQNETTGTYTGELFF.

The chain couples TRBV6-1 to TRBJ2-7; the D is unclear. Trimming stripped 8 bases from V and 3 bases from J, with 14 bases between. The CDR3 contains 13 residues. Germline V gene lookup returns CDR1 MNHNS and CDR2 SASEGT. The CDR3 DNA follows: TGTGCCAGCGCGGATCCACGAAGCTACGAGCAGTACTTC. The encoded protein is CASADPRSYEQYF.

This clonotype was counted a few times. The chain has TRBV7-2 and TRBJ2-6; the D is unclear. The germline CDR1 and CDR2 sequences are SGHTA and FQGNSA. This CDR3 has 16 amino acids. Trimming cost V 1 base and J 0 bases, with 7 bases left between them. CDR3 nucleotides: TGTGCCAGCAGCTTAGGGCTAGGCTCTGGGGCCAACGTCCTGACTTTC. It translates to CASSLGLGSGANVLTF.

Only one count was recorded for this clonotype. J is TRBJ1-1 and V is TRBV10-3, with 8 bases identical to TRBD1. Germline CDR1 is ENHRY and CDR2 is SYGVKD. There are 14 residues in the CDR3. With 5 bases clipped from V and 1 base from J, the junction kept 3 bases outside the gene matches. CDR3 in DNA: TGTGCCATCAGTTACAGGGGGAAGAACACTGAAGCTTTCTTT. It encodes CAISYRGKNTEAFF.

The table lists this clonotype with a few counts. The chain links TRBV30 to TRBJ1-6; D remains unclear. The germline V gene has CDR1 GTSNPN and CDR2 SVGIG (reference sequence). The length of the CDR3 is 14 residues. V was shortened by 1 base and J by 9 bases, with 13 bases between the two germline ends. The CDR3 is CAWSADLWGSPLHF. CDR3 nucleotides: TGTGCCTGGAGTGCGGACCTATGGGGTTCACCCCTCCACTTT.

V usage is TRBV7-2 and J usage is TRBJ1-3, with 9 nucleotides matching TRBD1. The V gene end was trimmed by 4 bases and the J gene end by 9 bases; junction bases not matched to a gene: 7. Germline CDR1 is SGHTA and CDR2 is FQGNSA. The CDR3 spans 14 residues. CDR3 sequence reads: CASSSGTGSVTIYF. Written as DNA, the CDR3 is TGTGCCAGCAGCTCCGGGACAGGGTCCGTCACCATATATTTT.

As regards this clonotype: One end of the junction does not line up with germline, which may come from a read error. This chain joins TRBV10-2 and TRBJ1-2; tentatively, D is TRBD1 (5 bases). The germline gives CDR1 WSHSY, CDR2 SAAADI. The CDR3 runs to 12 residues. CDR3 loop: CAGRDANYGYTF. Written as DNA, the CDR3 is TGTGCCGGACGGGACGCCAACTATGGCTACACCTTC.

The V gene is TRBV10-3, the J gene TRBJ1-5, with D possibly matching TRBD1 (6 bases). Germline lookup yields CDR1 ENHRY and CDR2 SYGVKD. The CDR3 is made up of 11 amino acids. Trimming stripped 11 bases from V and 6 bases from J, with 11 bases between. CDR3 sequence (DNA): TGTGCCTCTGGGACAACTCAGCCCCAGCATTTT. This codes for CASGTTQPQHF.

The table lists this clonotype with a few counts. The chain employs TRBV10-3 and TRBJ1-5; D not resolved. The CDR3 spans 12 residues. Per germline, CDR1 ENHRY and CDR2 SYGVKD. V was cut by 3 bases and J by 7 bases, with 7 bases left in between. CDR3: CAISDAWQPQHF. CDR3 sequence (DNA): TGTGCCATCAGTGACGCCTGGCAGCCCCAGCATTTT.

This clonotype came up many times. The chain is built from TRBV5-1 and TRBJ1-1, with 7 bases lining up with TRBD1. Germline CDR1 reads SGHRS; CDR2 reads YFSETQ. Trimming removed 5 bases from V and 3 bases from J; junction bases left unmatched: 7. The CDR3 is 14 amino acids. CDR3 DNA: TGCGCCAGCAGGACCAGGGACAGTGACACTGAAGCTTTCTTT. Amino acids: CASRTRDSDTEAFF.

Remarks on this clonotype: Possible read error: a much larger clone is one base away. The rearrangement joins TRBV7-3 to TRBJ1-1; D may be TRBD1 (6 bases). Per the germline V gene, CDR1 is SGHTA and CDR2 is FQGTGA. The CDR3 runs 15 residues. The CDR3 protein is CTSSLGGALNTEAFF. The DNA for the CDR3 is TGTACCAGCAGCTTGGGGGGGGCCCTGAACACTGAAGCTTTCTTT.

This clonotype was counted at least ten times. The rearrangement joins TRBV7-9 to TRBJ2-5, with D tentatively TRBD1 (6 bases). V was clipped by 6 bases and J by 2 bases, with 16 bases between them. The length of the CDR3 is 15 residues. Germline CDR1 reads SEHNR; CDR2 reads FQNEAQ (reference sequence). In DNA, the CDR3 is TGTGCCAGCAGGTTTGGGACACCCGGACAAGAGACCCAGTACTTC. Protein sequence: CASRFGTPGQETQYF.

The V call is TRBV15, the J call TRBJ1-1; a weak D match, TRBD1 (5 bases). This CDR3 region has 17 residues. Germline V gene data show CDR1 as LNHNV and CDR2 as YYDKDF (reference sequence). The germline V and J ends were trimmed by 10 bases and 4 bases, with 28 bases remaining between them. This CDR3 reads CAIRGEHGAGLGTEAFF. As DNA, the CDR3 is TGTGCCATCAGAGGGGAGCACGGGGCAGGGTTGGGCACTGAAGCTTTCTTT.

This clonotype has only a few counts. This chain joins TRBV28 and TRBJ2-7, with D possibly matching TRBD2 (6 bases). There are 12 residues in the CDR3. The germline V gene encodes CDR1 MDHEN and CDR2 SYDVKM. V dropped 4 bases and J dropped 6 bases, with 10 bases sitting between them. Here the CDR3 reads CASSSTSTEQYF. The DNA for the CDR3 is TGTGCCAGCAGTTCGACTAGTACCGAGCAGTACTTC.

As for this clonotype: Since a much larger clone is just one base distant, this may be a read error. The chain couples TRBV7-2 to TRBJ1-1; a possible D gene is TRBD1 (5 bases). This CDR3 has 13 residues. CDR1 and CDR2 (germline): SGHTA, FQGNSA. The V and J ends lost 5 bases and 7 bases respectively, with 14 bases between them. CDR3 DNA: TGTACCAGCAGCCGACGCACAGGCCTTGAAGCTTTCTTT. Translating it yields CTSSRRTGLEAFF.